This TCR beta chain was identified during a study of technical replicates of blood from a few donors. Generated by immunoSEQ multiplex PCR, the TCRdb table keeps only in-frame clones and is missing some. The sample carries 75,000 to 100,000 clones, 95% recorded once. Trimming took 4 bases from V and 2 from J, leaving 4 bases between them. The CDR3 extends over 12 amino acids. Germline V gene lookup returns CDR1 SEHNR and CDR2 FQNEAQ (reference sequence). The specimen was T cells isolated from PBMCs. V usage is TRBV7-9 and J usage is TRBJ2-3; no firm D call. The clonotype comes from a human donor in good health. CDR3 bases: TGTGCCAGCAGCTCGTACACAGATACGCAGTATTTT. Residues: CASSSYTDTQYF.